This section outlines one T cell receptor beta chain sequence together with its context. This clonotype was recorded only once. Which antigen it targets is not known. Sequence at one end of the junction differs from germline and may be a read error. This sample is drawn from a study of T-cell memory formation after mild COVID-19 (dated by TCRdb to about 2021). About the full investigation: TCR sequence clusters from the two donors were found to be largely donor specific. Two young, previously healthy adult volunteers made up the cohort, one male and one female. In a couple of donors, T-cell clones that expanded and contracted after mild COVID-19 were followed by sequencing TCRalpha and TCRbeta repertoires longitudinally.

Broader findings and caveats from the paper: The study covered only a couple of mild cases, and larger cohorts including severe cases with pre-infection samples were considered necessary. Whether the second-wave clones peaking on day 37 were SARS-CoV-2 specific was not confirmed. The detection of some responding clones in pre-infection memory suggests that pre-existing cross-reactive memory T cells joined the SARS-CoV-2 response. Clones contracting from day 15 to 85 had balanced CD4/CD8 phenotypes, while a second wave expanding from day 15 to 37 was biased towards CD4+. Contracting CD4+ clones were located mainly in the CM and EM memory subsets, whereas CD8+ clones were found to be enriched in EMRA.

TCRdb shows the sequencer as Illumina NovaSeq 6000. Using 5'RACE with constant-segment primers, TCRalpha and TCRbeta cDNA libraries were constructed, with sample barcodes and unique molecular identifiers added in the process. Trizol reagent was used to extract RNA from every sample. Library amplification was performed in two PCR steps, and a second sample barcode and Illumina TruSeq adapters were introduced in the second step. Sequencing of libraries was performed on an Illumina NovaSeq with 2 x 150 bp paired-end reads. The study's own analysis went as follows. Reads were demultiplexed and collapsed into UMI-guided consensus sequences with migec v1.2.7. With mixcr v2.1.11, UMI consensuses were aligned to TRA and TRB V and J templates and assembled into clonotypes. Expanded or contracted clonotypes were those called significant by both edgeR and NoisET, with noise models trained on biological replicates. For edgeR calls, the cutoffs were a false discovery rate-adjusted p below 0.01 and a log2 fold-change threshold of 1. PCA with hierarchical clustering of max-normalized trajectories of the 1000 most abundant clonotypes was used as exploratory dynamics analysis. Separately sequenced CD4+ and CD8+ repertoires were used to assign a CD4 or CD8 phenotype to each responding clone. In TCRdb, the public reads were trimmed at Q25 with fastp and aligned with MiXCR, with productive beta chains retained. Entries that share a CDR3 protein sequence are merged under the most common genes and DNA. Clone size and V and J calls follow TCRdb, not the original study. For this sample the table gives about 560,000 distinct CDR3 sequences, of which roughly 17% were detected only once. The ten largest clones add up to less than 10% of the sample.

Ficoll-Paque density gradient centrifugation was used to isolate PBMCs. Sequenced input: PBMCs or a T cell subset sorted from them (not recorded which). This sequence originates from an adult woman who had mild COVID-19 (a few samples of this study predate the infection). The sample titles of this study are shuffled in the database, so cell type and time point are left out; the donor was told from shared clones.

The encoded CDR3 is CASSRTDNYDYTF. The DNA is as follows: TGTGCCAGCAGTAGGACAGACAACTATGACTACACCTTC. The rearrangement combines TRBV12-3 or TRBV12-4 with TRBJ1-2, and TRBD1 may be the D gene, going by 6 matching bases. The cysteine opens and the phenylalanine closes a CDR3 of 13 amino acids. The retained sequence is limited to the CDR3, 39 bases, with the frame set at the first base.